This record concerns one TCR beta chain sequence. The antigen is not known. Time point reported: week 47, end of study. In every dose of vaccine, 300 ug of mutant IDH1 20-mer peptide was given alongside topical imiquimod. This entry comes from a study of a mutant IDH1 vaccine in newly diagnosed glioma. Background on the study: The treated population exhibited a male proportion of 62.5%, a female proportion of about 40%, and a mean age of approximately 42 years.

The assay was immunoSEQ multiplex PCR, and TCRdb's table has in-frame clones only and misses some. The sample records about 94,000 clones, approximately 89% being singletons. Sequenced here: PBMCs, sampled from a glioma patient whose treatment included an IDH1 peptide vaccine. The clonotype was recovered from a woman in her forties or fifties with glioma.

The CDR3 bases are TGTGCCAGCAGTTACTCGTTCCGGGACAGGGGGCAAAAACTGTTTTTT. This codes for CASSYSFRDRGQKLFF. The chain is built from TRBV6-5 and TRBJ1-4; 12 positions match TRBD1. V shed 0 bases and J 9 bases; nucleotides not matched to a gene: 5. Germline V gives CDR1 MNHEY, CDR2 SVGAGI. CDR3 length: 16 amino acids.